The 17 T cell receptor beta chains in this list originate from one sample, sequenced in a study of blood T cell repertoires in COVID-19. Libraries were prepared by immunoSEQ multiplex PCR; TCRdb keeps only in-frame clonotypes and omits some of them. The data contain approximately 270,000 clones, 80% to 90% of them singletons. The specimen sequenced was PBMCs or T cells enriched from blood (not recorded which). The source is a woman in her twenties or thirties with acute COVID-19.

The gene calls are TRBV7-2 and TRBJ2-7, with 11 bases identical to TRBD2. Trimming at V came to 5 bases and at J to 0 bases, leaving 6 bases not matched to a gene. Germline V gives CDR1 SGHTA, CDR2 FQGNSA. This CDR3 spans 16 amino acids. The CDR3 DNA is TGTGCCAGCAGCGTTGGACTAGCGGGTGGCTCCTACGAGCAGTACTTC. Translated, it gives CASSVGLAGGSYEQYF.

The sample holds one count of this clone. This chain links TRBV7-2 with TRBJ2-3; 9 bases match TRBD1. The V gene end was trimmed by 5 bases and the J gene end by 6 bases; junction bases not matched to a gene: 9. This CDR3 region has 15 residues. CDR1 and CDR2 (germline): SGHTA, FQGNSA. The DNA for the CDR3 is TGTGCCAGCAGCCCCGGTCCACAGGGGGCCGATACGCAGTATTTT. This encodes CASSPGPQGADTQYF.

The rearrangement joins TRBV6-5 to TRBJ2-1; no definite D call. CDR1 and CDR2 from the germline V gene are MNHEY and SVGAGI. The CDR3 runs 14 residues. Trimming stripped 4 bases from V and 3 bases from J, with 10 bases between. CDR3 loop: CASSLSADYNEQFF. The CDR3 nucleotides are TGTGCCAGCAGTTTAAGCGCGGACTACAATGAGCAGTTCTTC.

This clone was seen a handful of times. This chain joins TRBV6-4 and TRBJ2-1, with 7 nucleotides matching TRBD2. This CDR3 has 15 amino acids. The V segment lost 4 bases and the J segment 3 bases; nucleotides outside the gene matches: 6. Per the germline V gene, CDR1 is MRHNA and CDR2 is SNTAGT. The CDR3 DNA is TGTGCCAGCAGTGTAAAGCCTAGCGGCTACAATGAGCAGTTCTTC. This codes for CASSVKPSGYNEQFF.

The chain employs TRBV6-2 or TRBV6-3 and TRBJ2-3, with TRBD2 as a possible D gene (6 bases). The length of the CDR3 is 15 residues. Trimming stripped 6 bases from V and 2 bases from J, with 15 bases between. Per germline, CDR1 MNHEY and CDR2 SVGEGT. The CDR3 DNA reads as TGTGCCAGCAGCGGGACCCTAGCGAACACAGATACGCAGTATTTT. Its protein is CASSGTLANTDTQYF.

This clone is a singleton in its sample. This sequence joins TRBV5-1 and TRBJ2-3, with D possibly matching TRBD1 (6 bases). The CDR3 extends over 15 amino acids. The germline V gene encodes CDR1 SGHRS and CDR2 YFSETQ. Between the trimmed V and J ends, which lost 4 bases and 1 base, there was a span of 13 bases. CDR3 region: CASSPGAGGTDTQYF. The CDR3 bases are TGCGCCAGCAGCCCAGGGGCAGGGGGCACAGATACGCAGTATTTT.

The V and J genes are TRBV28 and TRBJ2-7; a weak D match, TRBD2 (6 bases). Trimming left V 3 bases short and J 3 bases short, with 12 bases between. Germline loops: CDR1 MDHEN, CDR2 SYDVKM. This CDR3 has 14 residues. The CDR3 DNA reads as TGTGCCAGCAGTTTCAATAGCGGTCGCTACGAGCAGTACTTC. This gives the protein CASSFNSGRYEQYF.

V gene TRBV19 combines with J gene TRBJ1-2, with 8 bases that match TRBD1. The V gene's germline CDR1 is LNHDA and CDR2 SQIVND (reference sequence). This CDR3 is 14 amino acids long. V lost 2 bases and J lost 6; bases outside the gene matches: 5. In DNA, the CDR3 is TGTGCCAGTAGTATACCGACAGGGGTTGATGGCTACACCTTC. Amino acids: CASSIPTGVDGYTF. The entire variable domain, with the rest obtained from reference TRBV19 and TRBJ1-2, is as follows: DGGITQSPKYLFRKEGQNVTLSCEQNLNHDAMYWYRQDPGQGLRLIYYSQIVNDFQKGDIAEGYSVSREKKESFPLTVTSAQKNPTAFYLCASSIPTGVDGYTFGSGTRLTVV.

The chain joins TRBV28 to TRBJ1-5; D unclear. The germline gives CDR1 MDHEN, CDR2 SYDVKM. There are 13 residues in the CDR3. Between the trimmed V and J ends, which lost 6 bases and 3 bases, there was a span of 9 bases. The CDR3 sequence is CASRSYPNQPQHF. CDR3 nucleotides: TGTGCCAGCAGATCCTACCCCAATCAGCCCCAGCATTTT.

This rearrangement joins TRBV18 to TRBJ1-6; TRBD1 matches at 7 bases. This CDR3 comprises 15 residues. Trimming cost V 6 bases and J 5 bases; bases outside gene matches: 7. Germline CDR1 is KGHSH and CDR2 is LQKENI. Here the CDR3 reads CASSPGQADNSPLHF. Here the CDR3 DNA reads TGTGCCAGCTCGCCCGGACAGGCGGATAATTCACCCCTCCACTTT.

The rearrangement joins TRBV6-1 to TRBJ1-1; the D is unclear. The germline CDR1 and CDR2 sequences are MNHNS and SASEGT. Trimming removed 2 bases from V and 3 bases from J, with 10 bases in between. The length of the CDR3 is 14 residues. Written as DNA, the CDR3 is TGTGCCAGCAGTGAAAAGCCTAGGTACACTGAAGCTTTCTTT. This codes for CASSEKPRYTEAFF.

This chain uses TRBV19 with TRBJ1-6; D possibly corresponds to TRBD1 (5 bases). The V end lost 6 bases, the J end lost 7 bases, and 7 bases lay between the germline ends. The germline CDR1 and CDR2 sequences are LNHDA and SQIVND (reference sequence). The CDR3 length is 12 residues. This CDR3 is CASSHRNSPLHF. In nucleotides, the CDR3 is TGTGCCAGTAGCCACAGGAATTCACCCCTCCACTTT. The complete variable domain, with remaining parts taken from reference TRBV19 and TRBJ1-6, reads DGGITQSPKYLFRKEGQNVTLSCEQNLNHDAMYWYRQDPGQGLRLIYYSQIVNDFQKGDIAEGYSVSREKKESFPLTVTSAQKNPTAFYLCASSHRNSPLHFGNGTRLTVT.

This chain uses TRBV7-6 with TRBJ2-1, with D unclear. CDR1 and CDR2 from the germline V gene are SGHVS and FNYEAQ. Trimming cost V 0 bases and J 3 bases, with 6 bases left between them. CDR3 length: 14 amino acids. The CDR3 DNA reads TGTGCCAGCAGCTTAGCGGGCGACTACAATGAGCAGTTCTTC. It yields the protein CASSLAGDYNEQFF.

This rearrangement joins TRBV28 to TRBJ1-5; 9 nucleotides match TRBD1. Per the germline V gene, CDR1 is MDHEN and CDR2 is SYDVKM. This CDR3 region has 16 residues. J was trimmed by 8 bases and V by 5 bases; bases with no gene match: 13. The CDR3, as DNA: TGTGCCAGCAGTCCATGGACAGGGGCGGATAGGAAGCCCCAGCATTTT. Protein: CASSPWTGADRKPQHF.

V and J are TRBV28 and TRBJ1-2, with D perhaps matching TRBD1 (6 bases). V lost 4 bases and J lost 7, with 13 bases in between. The CDR3 consists of 13 residues. Germline assignment: CDR1 MDHEN and CDR2 SYDVKM. The CDR3 bases are TGTGCCAGCAGTTCGTACAGGGATACTGGCTACACCTTC. Amino acids: CASSSYRDTGYTF.

The chain carries TRBV24-1 and TRBJ1-2, with TRBD1 matching 11 bases. J lost 4 bases, V lost 2 bases, and 2 bases had no gene match. CDR1 and CDR2 from the germline V gene are KGHDR and SFDVKD. There are 15 residues in the CDR3. The CDR3 loop is CATSDWDRGTYGYTF. The CDR3 nucleotides are TGTGCCACCAGTGATTGGGACAGGGGGACCTATGGCTACACCTTC.

The chain recombines TRBV28 with TRBJ2-1, with TRBD1 matching 8 bases. Germline lookup yields CDR1 MDHEN and CDR2 SYDVKM. This CDR3 contains 15 residues. V gave up 6 bases and J gave up 6 bases; unmatched junction bases: 10. CDR3 nucleotide sequence: TGTGCCAGCAGCGGGCAGGACAGGGTGAGCAATGAGCAGTTCTTC. Amino acids: CASSGQDRVSNEQFF. Based on the CDR3 plus reference TRBV28 and TRBJ2-1, the full variable domain is DVKVTQSSRYLVKRTGEKVFLECVQDMDHENMFWYRQDPGLGLRLIYFSYDVKMKEKGDIPEGYSVSREKKERFSLILESASTNQTSMYLCASSGQDRVSNEQFFGPGTRLTVL.